These 32 T cell receptor beta chains were sequenced from one sample in a study of CD8 T cells in Susac syndrome (dated by TCRdb to about 2019). Receptors were amplified or captured by the immunoSEQ multiplex PCR assay. RNA was extracted using the RNeasy kit, and about 0.5 to 1 ug of the RNA was reverse transcribed with random hexamers. TCRdb reprocessed the public reads (quality trimming at Q25 with fastp, clone calling with MiXCR) and kept in-frame beta chains. Duplicate CDR3 protein sequences are folded into a single record with the most common DNA and genes. The sample includes 200,000 to 250,000 distinct CDR3 sequences, with about 95% observed a single time. About 0.08% of the sample comes from the top ten. Sequences were obtained from CD4+ T cells from PBMCs. The origin of the receptors is a human donor with multiple sclerosis.

This chain uses TRBV12-5 with TRBJ2-5; D is possibly TRBD2 (5 bases). V was shortened by 3 bases and J by 9 bases, with 17 bases between the two germline ends. The CDR3 extends over 14 amino acids. Looked up from germline, CDR1 is LGHNT and CDR2 is FRNRAP. CDR3 in amino acids: CASGLTTGFGAQYF. The DNA of the CDR3 is TGTGCTAGTGGTTTAACAACGGGGTTCGGAGCCCAGTACTTC.

This chain connects TRBV15 to TRBJ2-7; TRBD2 agrees at 9 bases. This CDR3 comprises 16 residues. The V segment lost 0 bases and the J segment 7 bases; nucleotides outside the gene matches: 10. CDR1 and CDR2 from the germline V gene are LNHNV and YYDKDF (reference sequence). The CDR3 nucleotides are TGTGCCACCAGCAGAGATTCGGCTAGCGGGGCACGGGAGCAGTACGTC. Translated, it gives CATSRDSASGAREQYV.

This clonotype has just one count. This chain connects TRBV6-5 to TRBJ2-7, with TRBD2 as a possible D gene (6 bases). Germline-derived CDR1 and CDR2 are MNHEY and SVGAGI. The germline V and J ends were trimmed by 0 bases and 2 bases, with 8 bases remaining between them. The CDR3 runs 14 residues. The CDR3 region has the DNA TGTGCCAGCAGTTACTCGGGGGGTCCCTACGAGCAGTACTTC. This codes for CASSYSGGPYEQYF.

The rearrangement joins TRBV20-1 to TRBJ2-1, with D hard to call. Trimming took 6 bases from V and 5 from J, leaving 11 bases between them. This CDR3 spans 12 amino acids. The germline V gene has CDR1 DFQATT and CDR2 SNEGSKA (reference sequence). The CDR3 nucleotides read TGCAGTGCGGATGGACGAAACAATGAGCAGTTCTTC. Translating gives CSADGRNNEQFF.

The chain employs TRBV24-1 and TRBJ1-1, with D tentatively TRBD1 (5 bases). V lost 1 base, J lost 6 bases, and 11 bases lay in between. CDR1 and CDR2 from the germline V gene are KGHDR and SFDVKD. The CDR3 contains 14 residues. The CDR3 is CATSDFVRDAEAFF. The CDR3 bases are TGTGCCACCAGTGATTTTGTCAGGGACGCTGAAGCTTTCTTT.

This chain joins TRBV20-1 and TRBJ1-5; D not certain. Trimming removed 5 bases from V and 0 bases from J, with 8 bases in between. From germline, CDR1 is DFQATT and CDR2 SNEGSKA (reference sequence). The CDR3 sequence is 13 residues long. The CDR3 reads CSALLNSNQPQHF. CDR3 in DNA: TGCAGTGCTCTCCTTAATAGCAATCAGCCCCAGCATTTT.

The V and J genes are TRBV20-1 and TRBJ2-5, with D unresolved. The V end lost 1 base, the J end lost 5 bases, and 11 bases lay between the germline ends. This CDR3 has 13 residues. Germline V gene data show CDR1 as DFQATT and CDR2 as SNEGSKA (reference sequence). Here the CDR3 reads CSARGKVWETQYF. In DNA form, the CDR3 reads TGCAGTGCTAGAGGCAAAGTCTGGGAGACCCAGTACTTC.

The gene calls are TRBV20-1 and TRBJ2-7; 9 nucleotides agree with TRBD1. The length of the CDR3 is 15 residues. The trim removed 0 bases at V and 4 bases at J, leaving 7 bases unmatched. Germline-derived CDR1 and CDR2 are DFQATT and SNEGSKA (reference sequence). CDR3 in amino acids: CSARDPRTGDYEQYF. The CDR3 DNA is TGCAGTGCTAGAGATCCCCGGACAGGGGATTACGAGCAGTACTTC.

The chain is built from TRBV29-1 and TRBJ2-1; D possibly matches TRBD1 or TRBD2 (6 bases each). V was pared by 6 bases and J by 12 bases, with 18 bases between. Germline V CDR1 and CDR2: SQVTM, ANQGSEA. This CDR3 comprises 12 residues. The CDR3 loop reads CSVTSGGPGQFF. CDR3 DNA: TGCAGCGTGACTAGTGGGGGGCCTGGGCAGTTCTTC.

The chain uses TRBV20-1 and TRBJ1-5; 8 nucleotides agree with TRBD1. This CDR3 spans 14 amino acids. Germline V gene sequence: CDR1 DFQATT, CDR2 SNEGSKA (reference sequence). Unmatched junction bases numbered 6, after V lost 2 bases and J lost 6 bases. CDR3 sequence reads: CSARPGQGIQPQHF. The CDR3 DNA is TGCAGTGCTAGACCCGGACAGGGAATTCAGCCCCAGCATTTT.

The chain links TRBV20-1 to TRBJ2-1, with TRBD2 matching over 9 bases. The CDR3 contains 17 residues. Trimming cost V 0 bases and J 1 base; bases outside gene matches: 7. Germline assignment: CDR1 DFQATT and CDR2 SNEGSKA (reference sequence). The CDR3 sequence: CSAREVGGLASYNEQFF. CDR3 nucleotide sequence: TGCAGTGCTAGAGAAGTTGGGGGACTAGCATCCTACAATGAGCAGTTCTTC.

This chain uses TRBV20-1 with TRBJ2-5; possible D gene TRBD1, 5 bases. The CDR3 extends over 14 amino acids. V dropped 6 bases and J dropped 3 bases, with 17 bases sitting between them. The germline CDR1 and CDR2 sequences are DFQATT and SNEGSKA (reference sequence). CDR3: CSARRGSLEETQYF. The CDR3 nucleotides read TGCAGTGCCAGAAGGGGCAGTTTAGAAGAGACCCAGTACTTC.

The CDR3 spells CASSSTGNYGYTF. CDR3 coding DNA: TGTGCCAGCAGTTCCACAGGGAACTATGGCTACACCTTC. The rearrangement links TRBV5-4 to TRBJ1-2; a possible D gene is TRBD1 (6 bases). The V gene's germline CDR1 is SGHNT and CDR2 YYREEE (reference sequence). With 5 bases removed from V and 2 bases from J, the gap between germline ends came to 10 bases. The CDR3 is 13 amino acids. Full variable domain (remainder filled in from reference TRBV5-4 and TRBJ1-2): ETGVTQSPTHLIKTRGQQVTLRCSSQSGHNTVSWYQQALGQGPQFIFQYYREEENGRGNFPPRFSGLQFPNYSSELNVNALELDDSALYLCASSSTGNYGYTFGSGTRLTVV.

The rearrangement joins TRBV4-2 to TRBJ2-4; D is perhaps TRBD1 (7 bases). Between the trimmed V and J ends, which lost 0 bases and 1 base, there was a span of 13 bases. From germline, CDR1 is LGHNA and CDR2 YNFKEQ. The CDR3 loop spans 17 amino acids. Written as DNA, the CDR3 is TGTGCCAGCAGCCAAGATCGAGCAGGGGGGGCCAAAAACATTCAGTACTTC. Translated: CASSQDRAGGAKNIQYF.

V is TRBV30 and J is TRBJ2-6, with D tentatively TRBD2 (6 bases). Germline CDR1 and CDR2: GTSNPN and SVGIG (reference sequence). This CDR3 is 16 amino acids long. V was pared by 0 bases and J by 0 bases, with 9 bases between. The CDR3 loop is CAWSVPGVSGANVLTF. CDR3 nucleotides: TGTGCCTGGAGTGTACCGGGGGTCTCTGGGGCCAACGTCCTGACTTTC.

The gene calls are TRBV27 and TRBJ1-1, with a weak D call TRBD1 (5 bases). The CDR3 contains 14 residues. V lost 8 bases, J lost 1 base, and 14 bases lay in between. Germline V gene lookup returns CDR1 MNHEY and CDR2 SMNVEV (reference sequence). CDR3 sequence reads: CASRTGNPNTEAFF. The CDR3 DNA is TGTGCCAGCCGAACAGGCAACCCGAACACTGAAGCTTTCTTT.

J is TRBJ2-1 and V is TRBV7-3, with D hard to call. Trimming stripped 3 bases from V and 7 bases from J, with 13 bases between. Germline-derived CDR1 and CDR2 are SGHTA and FQGTGA. The CDR3 sequence is 14 residues long. CDR3: CASSLSLDPNEQFF. CDR3 DNA: TGTGCCAGCAGCTTGTCTCTGGACCCGAATGAGCAGTTCTTC.

This chain links TRBV2 with TRBJ2-6; no definite D call. The CDR3 runs to 14 residues. V was clipped by 3 bases and J by 0 bases, with 3 bases between them. Germline V lookup: CDR1 SNHLY, CDR2 FYNNEI. In DNA form, the CDR3 reads TGTGCCAGCAGTGATACCTCTGGGGCCAACGTCCTGACTTTC. Translation: CASSDTSGANVLTF.

The chain combines TRBV30 with TRBJ2-6; 8 bases align to TRBD2. The CDR3 is 17 residues long. Germline V gene lookup returns CDR1 GTSNPN and CDR2 SVGIG (reference sequence). V gave up 0 bases and J gave up 2 bases; unmatched junction bases: 6. The CDR3 DNA sequence: TGTGCCTGGAGTGTACCGGCCGGGGGGGCTGGGGCCAACGTCCTGACTTTC. Translating gives CAWSVPAGGAGANVLTF.

V and J are TRBV9 and TRBJ1-2, with TRBD1 identical over 10 bases. The CDR3 is 16 residues long. J gave up 6 bases and V 2 bases, and 10 bases lay outside the gene matches. Germline values: CDR1 SGDLS, CDR2 YYNGEE. The CDR3: CASSVGQGIATDGYTF. CDR3 sequence (DNA): TGTGCCAGCAGCGTGGGACAGGGGATCGCTACGGATGGCTACACCTTC. Using reference TRBV9 and TRBJ1-2 for the parts outside the CDR3, the full variable domain is DSGVTQTPKHLITATGQRVTLRCSPRSGDLSVYWYQQSLDQGLQFLIQYYNGEERAKGNILERFSAQQFPDLHSELNLSSLELGDSALYFCASSVGQGIATDGYTFGSGTRLTVV.

The chain employs TRBV6-1 and TRBJ2-7, with D unresolved. Germline V gene data show CDR1 as MNHNS and CDR2 as SASEGT. This CDR3 region has 12 residues. V was trimmed by 3 bases and J by 2 bases, leaving 5 bases between them. The CDR3 region is CASSDMAYEQYF. CDR3 bases: TGTGCCAGCAGTGATATGGCCTACGAGCAGTACTTC.

This chain joins TRBV5-1 and TRBJ2-1; D is ambiguous. The CDR3 totals 12 residues. Trimming cost V 5 bases and J 6 bases, with 9 bases left between them. Germline lookup yields CDR1 SGHRS and CDR2 YFSETQ. CDR3 DNA sequence: TGCGCCAGCAGGGGTGTTTCCAATGAGCAGTTCTTC. The encoded protein is CASRGVSNEQFF.

This clonotype was seen a single time. This rearrangement joins TRBV20-1 to TRBJ2-3; D perhaps matches TRBD1 (6 bases). V lost 3 bases and J lost 4, with 14 bases in between. The CDR3 is made up of 14 amino acids. The V gene's germline CDR1 is DFQATT and CDR2 SNEGSKA (reference sequence). The DNA of the CDR3 is TGCAGTGCTAGGATCCAACAGGGTCCAGATACGCAGTATTTT. It codes for CSARIQQGPDTQYF.

The chain joins TRBV20-1 to TRBJ1-1, with D possibly being TRBD1 (5 bases). The germline V gene has CDR1 DFQATT and CDR2 SNEGSKA (reference sequence). The CDR3 has 14 residues. V dropped 3 bases and J dropped 2 bases, with 13 bases sitting between them. CDR3 in amino acids: CSASRGHGNTEAFF. The CDR3 DNA sequence: TGCAGTGCTAGTCGGGGCCATGGCAACACTGAAGCTTTCTTT.

This chain connects TRBV6-5 to TRBJ2-3, with TRBD1 matching 7 bases. This CDR3 has 14 residues. Trimming cost V 7 bases and J 3 bases; bases outside gene matches: 7. The germline V gene encodes CDR1 MNHEY and CDR2 SVGAGI. The CDR3 nucleotides are TGTGCCAGCACTGACAGGGCCAGGACAGATACGCAGTATTTT. This encodes CASTDRARTDTQYF.

The chain is built from TRBV24-1 and TRBJ2-7; TRBD1 matches at 7 bases. The CDR3 spans 11 residues. Germline values: CDR1 KGHDR, CDR2 SFDVKD. The CDR3 DNA follows: TGTGAGAACAGGGGAAGATACGAGCAGTACTTC. This encodes CENRGRYEQYF.

This chain links TRBV6-6 with TRBJ1-5, with a tentative D call TRBD1 (6 bases). Per germline, CDR1 MNHNY and CDR2 SVGAGI (reference sequence). The ends were cut back, 7 bases at V and 2 bases at J, with 6 bases in the middle. The length of the CDR3 is 12 residues. CDR3 protein: CASKGGNQPQHF. Written as DNA, the CDR3 is TGTGCCAGCAAGGGGGGCAATCAGCCCCAGCATTTT.

The chain carries TRBV30 and TRBJ1-5; no clear D gene. Trimming took off 5 bases at V and 5 bases at J, with 13 bases between the two ends. The CDR3 contains 13 residues. From germline, CDR1 is GTSNPN and CDR2 SVGIG (reference sequence). This chain's CDR3 is CAWGTESHQPQHF. The DNA of the CDR3 is TGTGCCTGGGGTACAGAGTCCCATCAGCCCCAGCATTTT.

The chain combines TRBV2 with TRBJ1-5; D remains ambiguous. V was cut by 8 bases and J by 0 bases, with 8 bases left in between. This CDR3 has 13 amino acids. Germline CDR1 reads SNHLY; CDR2 reads FYNNEI. CDR3 loop: CASGQDSNQPQHF. DNA of the CDR3: TGTGCCAGCGGTCAGGATAGCAATCAGCCCCAGCATTTT.

The gene calls are TRBV20-1 and TRBJ2-7; possibly TRBD1 or TRBD2 for D (5 bases each). This CDR3 spans 14 amino acids. The V and J ends lost 3 bases and 6 bases respectively, with 18 bases between them. Germline-derived CDR1 and CDR2 are DFQATT and SNEGSKA (reference sequence). DNA for the CDR3: TGCAGTGCTAGTGGTTCGGGGCGGAATCCCGAGCAGTACGTC. Translation gives CSASGSGRNPEQYV.

The chain uses TRBV29-1 and TRBJ1-5; 10 positions match TRBD1. Trimming cost V 5 bases and J 6 bases; bases outside gene matches: 13. This CDR3 is 16 amino acids long. Looked up from germline, CDR1 is SQVTM and CDR2 is ANQGSEA. As DNA, the CDR3 is TGCAGCGTTTCGGAAGGTGGGACAGGGGTGGGTCAGCCCCAGCATTTT. This codes for CSVSEGGTGVGQPQHF.

CDR3 nucleotides: TGCAGCTCAGGGTCCGACGGCTACACCTTC. Protein product: CSSGSDGYTF. The chain recombines TRBV29-1 with TRBJ1-2; tentatively, D is TRBD1 (5 bases). CDR3 length: 10 residues. Trimming cost V 8 bases and J 8 bases, with 12 bases left between them. CDR1 and CDR2 (germline): SQVTM, ANQGSEA.